The rows below give T cell receptor beta chains drawn from one sample of a study of blood T cells in healthy people across ages. TCRdb ran MiXCR on the 5' RACE reads and lists one entry per CDR3 protein. Altogether roughly 800,000 distinct CDR3 sequences are present, about 37% being singletons, with the ten largest covering 10% to 15%. The specimen sequenced was blood. The receptors were gathered from a young man in good health. The CDR3 runs from the conserved cysteine through the conserved F or W. Fields, in order: V gene, clone size, D gene, J gene, CDR3 DNA, CDR3 protein. A D gene is named only where the DNA matches it firmly. Not all rows give a size; the values are once, few, many and, for expanded clones, a class.

>TRBV25-1|NA|NA|TRBJ2-7
TGTGCCAGCAGTGACTCAGGACCAATCTCCTACAATGAGCAGTACTTC
CASSDSGPISYNEQYF
>TRBV7-2|NA|NA|TRBJ1-6
TGTGCCAGCAGCAAACCACCGACAACGTATAATTCACCCCTCCACTTT
CASSKPPTTYNSPLHF
>TRBV4-1|many|NA|TRBJ2-2
TGCGCCAGCAGCCACCCAAACGGCCGGGGTGACACCGGGGAGCTGTTTTTT
CASSHPNGRGDTGELFF
>TRBV6-2/TRBV6-3|NA|NA|TRBJ2-7
TGTGTCAGCAGGCTGACCGGGACGGGGACCTACGAGCAGTACTTC
CVSRLTGTGTYEQYF
>TRBV19|NA|NA|TRBJ2-7
TGTGCCAGTAGTACGAAATCGGACGGCTCCTACGAGCAGTACTTC
CASSTKSDGSYEQYF
>TRBV20-1|few|TRBD2|TRBJ2-3
TGCAGTGCTGATCTAGCGGGGACAGATACGCAGTATTTT
CSADLAGTDTQYF
>TRBV29-1|NA|NA|TRBJ2-7
TGCAGCGTCAATGACAGGGAGGGATTCTCCTACGAGCAGTACTTC
CSVNDREGFSYEQYF
>TRBV30|NA|TRBD2|TRBJ2-1
TGTGCCCACGGCGGGGGGGACGGTGAGCAGTTCTTC
CAHGGGDGEQFF
>TRBV7-2|many|TRBD1|TRBJ2-1
TGTGCCAGCAGCAGGGACAGTCGCTCCTACAATGAGCAGTTCTTC
CASSRDSRSYNEQFF
>TRBV7-9|once|NA|TRBJ2-5
TGTGCCAGCAGTGCTAGCTATAAGCAGTACTTC
CASSASYKQYF
>TRBV4-3|few|NA|TRBJ2-3
TGCGCCAGCAGCCAATCTCTCGGGACCTATTATACGCAGTATTTT
CASSQSLGTYYTQYF
>TRBV6-2/TRBV6-3|few|NA|TRBJ2-4
TGTGCCAGCAGTTACTCGAGGGGGGCCAAAAACATTCAGTACTTC
CASSYSRGAKNIQYF
>TRBV29-1|NA|NA|TRBJ1-4
TGCAGCGTTGAATTGAGAGGGAGGGGGGAAAAACTGTTTTTT
CSVELRGRGEKLFF
>TRBV20-1|NA|NA|TRBJ1-1
TGCAGTGCAACGGAGTTTTTGAACACTGAAGCTTTCTTT
CSATEFLNTEAFF
>TRBV5-6|few|NA|TRBJ2-5
TGTGCCAGCAGCCCATTTGGACCGCCGTACCAAGAGACCCAGTACTTC
CASSPFGPPYQETQYF
>TRBV20-1|NA|NA|TRBJ1-2
TGCAGTGGGATAAGGGGAGAGTATGGCTACACCTTC
CSGIRGEYGYTF
>TRBV12-3/TRBV12-4|NA|NA|TRBJ2-5
TGTGCCAGCAGGCCAAGACAGGGACTAGACCAAGAGACCCAGTACTTC
CASRPRQGLDQETQYF
>TRBV7-2|NA|TRBD1|TRBJ2-7
TGTGCCAGCAGCTCGGGACAGATGATCTACGAGCAGTACTTC
CASSSGQMIYEQYF
>TRBV4-1|few|NA|TRBJ2-7
TGCGCCAGCAGCCAAGGTCTATACAATGAGCAGTACTTC
CASSQGLYNEQYF
>TRBV4-3|many|TRBD1|TRBJ2-7
TGCGCCAGCAGCCAAGACAGAACCGGGACAGGCAGCTACGAGCAGTACTTC
CASSQDRTGTGSYEQYF
>TRBV6-2/TRBV6-3|NA|NA|TRBJ2-2
TGTGCCAGCAGTTACGCCGGGGAGCTGTTTTTT
CASSYAGELFF
>TRBV20-1|NA|NA|TRBJ2-7
TGCAGTGCTAACCCGGCAGGGATGAGCTACGAGCAGTACTTC
CSANPAGMSYEQYF
>TRBV27|few|TRBD2|TRBJ2-3
TGTGCCAGCAGCCTAGGGACTAGCGGGGGACGCACAGATACGCAGTATTTT
CASSLGTSGGRTDTQYF
>TRBV6-2/TRBV6-3|NA|NA|TRBJ2-7
TGTGCCAGCAGTTCGAGGACCCTCGACGAGCAGTACTTC
CASSSRTLDEQYF
>TRBV14|NA|NA|TRBJ2-3
TGTGCCAGCAGCCCCCTCAACCGAGGGGTCACAGATACGCAGTATTTT
CASSPLNRGVTDTQYF
>TRBV12-3/TRBV12-4|NA|NA|TRBJ2-1
TGTGCCAGCAGCTATGCAGGTCTAAACTACAATGAGCAGTTCTTC
CASSYAGLNYNEQFF
>TRBV7-2|NA|TRBD1|TRBJ1-2
TGTGCCAGCAGCTTAGCGGGCGGGACAGGGAGGAACTATGGCTACACCTTC
CASSLAGGTGRNYGYTF
>TRBV5-1|NA|TRBD2|TRBJ2-5
TGCGCCAGCAGCTTGGAAGTAGCGGGATCCAATGAGCAGTACTTC
CASSLEVAGSNEQYF
>TRBV19|many|TRBD2|TRBJ2-1
TGTGCCAGTAGGTTAACTAGCGGATCCTACAATGAGCAGTTCTTC
CASRLTSGSYNEQFF
>TRBV6-1|NA|NA|TRBJ2-1
TGTGCCTCCCGGGGCCTTAACTCCTACAATGAGCAGTTCTTC
CASRGLNSYNEQFF
>TRBV7-2|NA|NA|TRBJ1-1
TGTGCCAGCAGCTCGCTGACATATCTGAACACTGAAGCTTTCTTT
CASSSLTYLNTEAFF
>TRBV7-9|NA|NA|TRBJ1-6
TGTGCCAGCAGGCCCCGGGACAAGGATTCACCCCTCCACTTT
CASRPRDKDSPLHF
>TRBV7-2|NA|TRBD2|TRBJ2-5
TGTGCCAGCAGCTTAGTGTGGGGGGGCCAGTACTTC
CASSLVWGGQYF
>TRBV5-1|few|NA|TRBJ1-6
TGCGCCAGCAGAGAAAATACCGGGACACCTAATTCACCCCTCCACTTT
CASRENTGTPNSPLHF
>TRBV10-3|NA|TRBD2|TRBJ2-7
TGTGCCACCGGGAGCGGGGCGCACTACGAGCAGTACTTC
CATGSGAHYEQYF
>TRBV5-1|NA|TRBD2|TRBJ2-5
TGCGCCAGCAGCCCGCTAGCGGGAGGCTTGAAGACCCAGTACTTC
CASSPLAGGLKTQYF
>TRBV7-2|many|NA|TRBJ2-5
TGTGCCAGCAGCTTTAACGGAGAGGCTCTCTCTAAGTACTTC
CASSFNGEALSKYF